This T cell receptor (beta chain) came from a study of T cells in Graves' hyperthyroidism and ophthalmopathy. Study conclusions and caveats: Blood also held most thyroid clonotypes expanded beyond 0.001. In validation, the model predicted ophthalmopathy. These predictions came a median about 6.8 months before onset.

Template material for amplifying TCR beta CDR3 regions consisted of RNA transcripts. An initial round of RT-PCR targeting the TCR CDR3 relied on the HTBI primer set. A single record per CDR3 protein comes from TCRdb applying MiXCR to the multiplex PCR reads. This table holds about 640,000 distinct CDR3 sequences, about 14% found once. CDR1 and CDR2 (germline): SGDLS, YYNGEE. V gave up 0 bases and J gave up 5 bases, with 4 bases separating them. This CDR3 has 12 amino acids. This clonotype has only a few counts. The antigen is unknown. Any patient presenting with uncontrolled infection, other autoimmune disease, pregnancy or lactation was left out. Orbital computed tomography and thyroid ultrasound, together with serum TRAb and thyroxine and clinical symptoms, were used for diagnoses.

This clonotype originated in a woman in her forties or fifties with Graves' ophthalmopathy. The sequenced material came from blood. The chain recombines TRBV9 with TRBJ2-3, with no clear D. The CDR3 nucleotides read TGTGCCAGCAGCGTAGACCTAGATACGCAGTATTTT. This codes for CASSVDLDTQYF. The whole variable domain, remainder taken from reference TRBV9 and TRBJ2-3, is DSGVTQTPKHLITATGQRVTLRCSPRSGDLSVYWYQQSLDQGLQFLIQYYNGEERAKGNILERFSAQQFPDLHSELNLSSLELGDSALYFCASSVDLDTQYFGPGTRLTVL.